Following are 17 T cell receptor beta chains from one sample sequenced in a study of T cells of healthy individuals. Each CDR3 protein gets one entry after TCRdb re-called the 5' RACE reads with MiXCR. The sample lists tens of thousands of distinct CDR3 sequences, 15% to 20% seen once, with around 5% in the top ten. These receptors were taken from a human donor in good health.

This CDR3 reads CASSLGPTAEQYF. The CDR3, as DNA: TGTGCCAGCAGCTTAGGACCCACCGCCGAGCAGTACTTC. The rearrangement joins TRBV7-6 to TRBJ2-7; D remains unclear. The germline V gene has CDR1 SGHVS and CDR2 FNYEAQ. The CDR3 runs 13 residues. V gave up 1 base and J gave up 6 bases, with 10 bases separating them.

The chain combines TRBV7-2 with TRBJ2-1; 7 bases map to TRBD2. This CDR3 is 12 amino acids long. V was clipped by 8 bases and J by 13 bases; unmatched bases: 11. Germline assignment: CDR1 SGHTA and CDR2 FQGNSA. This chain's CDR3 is CASPVAGRAQFF. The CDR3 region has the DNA TGTGCCAGCCCCGTAGCGGGCAGGGCTCAGTTCTTC.

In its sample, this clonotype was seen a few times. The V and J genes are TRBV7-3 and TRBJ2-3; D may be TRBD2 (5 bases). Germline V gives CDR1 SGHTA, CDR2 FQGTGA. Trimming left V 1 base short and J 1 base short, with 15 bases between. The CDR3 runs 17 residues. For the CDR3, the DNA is TGTGCCAGCAGCTTAAGGCTGGTGGGAGCCGGCACAGATACGCAGTATTTT. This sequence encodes CASSLRLVGAGTDTQYF.

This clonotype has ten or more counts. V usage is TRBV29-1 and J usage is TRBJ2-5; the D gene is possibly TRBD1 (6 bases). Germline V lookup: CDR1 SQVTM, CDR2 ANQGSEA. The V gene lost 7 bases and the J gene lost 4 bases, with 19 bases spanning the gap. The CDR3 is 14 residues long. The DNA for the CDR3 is TGCAGCGGTCAGGTTTGGGGGCGGCCAGAGACCCAGTACTTC. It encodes CSGQVWGRPETQYF.

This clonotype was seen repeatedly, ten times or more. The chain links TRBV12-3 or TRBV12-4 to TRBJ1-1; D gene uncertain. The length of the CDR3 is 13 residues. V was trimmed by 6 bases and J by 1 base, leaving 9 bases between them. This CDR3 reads CASRDTGNTEAFF. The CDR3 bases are TGTGCCAGCAGAGATACTGGGAACACTGAAGCTTTCTTT.

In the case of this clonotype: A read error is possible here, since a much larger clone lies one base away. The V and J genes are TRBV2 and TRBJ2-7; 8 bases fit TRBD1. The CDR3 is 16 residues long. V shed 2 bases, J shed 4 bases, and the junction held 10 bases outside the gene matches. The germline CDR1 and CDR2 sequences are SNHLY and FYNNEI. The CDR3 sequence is CASSETYGQGCYEQYF. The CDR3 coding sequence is TGTGCCAGCAGTGAAACCTACGGACAGGGATGTTACGAGCAGTACTTC.

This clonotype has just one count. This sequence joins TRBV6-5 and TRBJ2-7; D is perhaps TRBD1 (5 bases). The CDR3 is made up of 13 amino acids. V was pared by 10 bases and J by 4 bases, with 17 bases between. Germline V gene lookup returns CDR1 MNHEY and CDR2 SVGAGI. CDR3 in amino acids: CATTEAGVYEQYF. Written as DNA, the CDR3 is TGTGCCACGACAGAGGCTGGCGTATACGAGCAGTACTTC.

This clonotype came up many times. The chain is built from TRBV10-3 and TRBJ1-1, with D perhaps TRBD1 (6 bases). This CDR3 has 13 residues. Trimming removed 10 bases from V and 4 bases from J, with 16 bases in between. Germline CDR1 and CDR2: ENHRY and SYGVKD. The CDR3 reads CAKRRDTTTEAFF. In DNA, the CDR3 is TGTGCCAAGCGCCGGGACACGACCACTGAAGCTTTCTTT.

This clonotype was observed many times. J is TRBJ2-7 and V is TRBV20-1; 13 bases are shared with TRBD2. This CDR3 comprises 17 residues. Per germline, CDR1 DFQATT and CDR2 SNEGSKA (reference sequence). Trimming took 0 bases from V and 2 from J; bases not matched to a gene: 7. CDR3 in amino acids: CSARDPGLAGDAYEQYF. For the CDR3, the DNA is TGCAGTGCTAGAGATCCCGGACTAGCGGGAGACGCCTACGAGCAGTACTTC.

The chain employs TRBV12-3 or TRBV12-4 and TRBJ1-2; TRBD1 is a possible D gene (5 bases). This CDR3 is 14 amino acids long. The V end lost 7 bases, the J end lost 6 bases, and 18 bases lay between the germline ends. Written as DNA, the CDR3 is TGTGCCAGCACCCCCTGGGGGGGTCTTGATGGCTACACCTTC. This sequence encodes CASTPWGGLDGYTF.

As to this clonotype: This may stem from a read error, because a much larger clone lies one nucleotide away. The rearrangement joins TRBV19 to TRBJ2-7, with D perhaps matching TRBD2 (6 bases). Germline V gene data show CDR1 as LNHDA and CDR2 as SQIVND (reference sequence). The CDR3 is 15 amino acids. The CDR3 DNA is TGTGTCAGTAGCACAGGACACGGGGGTGCCTACGAGCAGTACTTC. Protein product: CVSSTGHGGAYEQYF. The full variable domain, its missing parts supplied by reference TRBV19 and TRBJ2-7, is DGGITQSPKYLFRKEGQNVTLSCEQNLNHDAMYWYRQDPGQGLRLIYYSQIVNDFQKGDIAEGYSVSREKKESFPLTVTSAQKNPTAFYLCVSSTGHGGAYEQYFGPGTRLTVT.

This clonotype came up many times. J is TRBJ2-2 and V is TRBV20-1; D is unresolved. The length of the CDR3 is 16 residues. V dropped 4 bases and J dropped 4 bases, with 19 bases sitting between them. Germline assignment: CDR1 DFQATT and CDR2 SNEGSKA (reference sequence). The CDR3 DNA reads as TGCAGTGCTATTGGGTTCGGGTATTCGGGCACCGGGGAGCTGTTTTTT. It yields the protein CSAIGFGYSGTGELFF.

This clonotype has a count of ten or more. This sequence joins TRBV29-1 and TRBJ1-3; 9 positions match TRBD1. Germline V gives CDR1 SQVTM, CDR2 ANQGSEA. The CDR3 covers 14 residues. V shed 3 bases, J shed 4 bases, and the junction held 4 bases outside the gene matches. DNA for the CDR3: TGCAGCGTTGACGGGACAGGGTCAGGAAACACCATATATTTT. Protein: CSVDGTGSGNTIYF.

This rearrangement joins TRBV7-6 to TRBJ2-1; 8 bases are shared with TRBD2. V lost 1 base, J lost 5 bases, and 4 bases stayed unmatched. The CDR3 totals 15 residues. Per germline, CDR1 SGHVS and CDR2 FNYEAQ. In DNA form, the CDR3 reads TGTGCCAGCAGCTTAGAGGGACTAGGGGACAATGAGCAGTTCTTC. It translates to CASSLEGLGDNEQFF.

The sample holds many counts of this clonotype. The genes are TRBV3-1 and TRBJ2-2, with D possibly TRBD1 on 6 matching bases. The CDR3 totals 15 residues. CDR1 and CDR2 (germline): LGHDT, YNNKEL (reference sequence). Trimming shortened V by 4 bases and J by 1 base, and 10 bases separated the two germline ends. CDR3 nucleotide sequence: TGTGCCAGCAGCCCCGGGACAAAGAACACCGGGGAGCTGTTTTTT. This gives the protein CASSPGTKNTGELFF.

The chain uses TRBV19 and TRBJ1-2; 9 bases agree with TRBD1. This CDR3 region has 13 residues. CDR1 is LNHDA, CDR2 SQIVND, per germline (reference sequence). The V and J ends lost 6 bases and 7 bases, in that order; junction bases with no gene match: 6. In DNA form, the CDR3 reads TGTGCCAGTAGGACCGGGACAGGGATTGGCTACACCTTC. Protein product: CASRTGTGIGYTF.

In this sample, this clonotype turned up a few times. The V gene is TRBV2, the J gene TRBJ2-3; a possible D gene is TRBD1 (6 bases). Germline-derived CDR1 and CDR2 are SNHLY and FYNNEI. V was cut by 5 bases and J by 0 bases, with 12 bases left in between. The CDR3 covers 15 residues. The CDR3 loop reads CASSRDRLSTDTQYF. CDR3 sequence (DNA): TGTGCCAGCAGTCGTGACAGGCTAAGCACAGATACGCAGTATTTT.